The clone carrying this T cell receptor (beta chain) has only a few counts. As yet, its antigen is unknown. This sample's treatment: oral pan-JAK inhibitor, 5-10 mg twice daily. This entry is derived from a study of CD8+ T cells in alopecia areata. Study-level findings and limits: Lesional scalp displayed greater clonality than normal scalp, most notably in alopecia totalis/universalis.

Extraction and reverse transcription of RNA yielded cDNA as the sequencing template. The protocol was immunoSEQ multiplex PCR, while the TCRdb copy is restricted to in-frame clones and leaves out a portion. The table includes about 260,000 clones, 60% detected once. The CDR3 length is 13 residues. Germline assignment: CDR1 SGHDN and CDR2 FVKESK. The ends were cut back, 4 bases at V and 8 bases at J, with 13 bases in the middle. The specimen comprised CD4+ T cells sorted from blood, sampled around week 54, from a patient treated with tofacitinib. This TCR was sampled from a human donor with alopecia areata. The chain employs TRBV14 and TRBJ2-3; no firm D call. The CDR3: CASSLAPVVTQYF. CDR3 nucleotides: TGTGCCAGCAGCCTAGCTCCTGTGGTTACGCAGTATTTT.